This TCR beta chain comes out of a study of T-cell reconstitution after alpha-beta-depleted transplantation in children. There are many counts of this clonotype. Researchers prepared the TCRbeta library using unique molecular identifiers, the study reports. TCRdb ran MiXCR on the PCR reads and lists one entry per CDR3 protein. The sample holds around 92,000 distinct CDR3 sequences, 10% to 15% seen once. Unmatched junction bases numbered 7, after V lost 6 bases and J lost 5 bases. CDR1 SGHTA and CDR2 FQGNSA come from the germline V gene. CDR3 length equals 14 residues. The clonotype originates from a human donor who donated a stem cell graft to a child with inherited bone marrow failure. J is TRBJ2-1 and V is TRBV7-2, with TRBD2 identical over 7 bases. Sequencing was performed on PBMCs from the stem cell graft donor, taken from the stem cell graft. The CDR3: CASRRPSGHNEQFF. The DNA of the CDR3 is TGTGCCAGCAGGCGTCCTAGCGGACACAATGAGCAGTTCTTC. Supplemented by reference TRBV7-2 and TRBJ2-1, the full variable domain reads GAGVSQSPSNKVTEKGKDVELRCDPISGHTALYWYRQSLGQGLEFLIYFQGNSAPDKSGLPSDRFSAERTGGSVSTLTIQRTQQEDSAVYLCASRRPSGHNEQFFGPGTRLTVL.